This T cell receptor beta chain was profiled in a study of beta chain features in type 1 diabetes. The table lists this clone with a few counts. TCRB transcripts that were expressed got sequenced, as all of the isolated RNA had been reverse transcribed. This table comes from immunoSEQ multiplex PCR, and its TCRdb copy is limited to in-frame clones, with some not included. The sample has around 340,000 clones, 8% seen once. One heparinised draw, averaging about 0.11 L, was taken per donor. Germline CDR1 reads SGHTA; CDR2 reads FQGNSA. The CDR3 runs 15 residues. V was pared by 3 bases and J by 4 bases, with 15 bases between.

Material for sequencing was central memory CD4+ T cells from blood. The genes are TRBV7-2 and TRBJ2-5; D is unresolved. This receptor was obtained from a woman in her late teens or twenties in good health. The CDR3, as DNA: TGTGCCAGCAGCTTCTACGCCGACCGTGGAGAGACCCAGTACTTC. Amino acids: CASSFYADRGETQYF.